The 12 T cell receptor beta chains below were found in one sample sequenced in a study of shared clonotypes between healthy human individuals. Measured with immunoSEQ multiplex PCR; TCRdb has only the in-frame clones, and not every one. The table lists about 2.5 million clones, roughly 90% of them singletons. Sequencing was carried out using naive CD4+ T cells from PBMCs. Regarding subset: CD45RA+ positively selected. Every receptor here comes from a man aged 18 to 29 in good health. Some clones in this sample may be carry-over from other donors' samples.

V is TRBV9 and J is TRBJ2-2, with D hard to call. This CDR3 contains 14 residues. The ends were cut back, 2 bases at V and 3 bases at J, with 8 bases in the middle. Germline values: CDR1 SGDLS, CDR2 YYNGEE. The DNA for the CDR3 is TGTGCCAGCAGCGTTATCCGGGACACCGGGGAGCTGTTTTTT. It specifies CASSVIRDTGELFF.

The CDR3 sequence: CASSIPRSGDQPQHF. As DNA, the CDR3 is TGTGCCAGTAGTATCCCCCGGTCAGGGGATCAGCCCCAGCATTTT. The chain joins TRBV19 to TRBJ1-5, with TRBD1 as a possible D gene (6 bases). The CDR3 covers 15 residues. Germline loops: CDR1 LNHDA, CDR2 SQIVND (reference sequence). With 3 bases removed from V and 5 bases from J, the gap between germline ends came to 14 bases.

The CDR3 here is CASTTSRGQGASGELFF. CDR3 nucleotide sequence: TGTGCCAGTACCACCTCCCGGGGGCAGGGGGCGTCGGGGGAGCTGTTTTTT. V usage is TRBV19 and J usage is TRBJ2-2, with 8 bases identical to TRBD1. With V trimmed by 7 bases and J by 8 bases, 18 bases remained unmatched. The CDR3 is 17 amino acids. Germline CDR1 is LNHDA and CDR2 is SQIVND (reference sequence).

CDR3 DNA: TGTGCCAGCAGTGAAGACGGGACAGGGTACAATGAGCAGTTCTTC. It yields the protein CASSEDGTGYNEQFF. This chain links TRBV6-1 with TRBJ2-1; TRBD1 matches at 9 bases. V was clipped by 1 base and J by 4 bases; unmatched bases: 2. CDR3 size: 15 residues. The V gene's germline CDR1 is MNHNS and CDR2 SASEGT.

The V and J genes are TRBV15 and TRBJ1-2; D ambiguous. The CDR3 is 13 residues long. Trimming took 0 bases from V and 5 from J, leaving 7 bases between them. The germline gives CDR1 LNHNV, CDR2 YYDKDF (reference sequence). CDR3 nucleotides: TGTGCCACCAGCAGAGATAGCATTTATGGCTACACCTTC. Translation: CATSRDSIYGYTF.

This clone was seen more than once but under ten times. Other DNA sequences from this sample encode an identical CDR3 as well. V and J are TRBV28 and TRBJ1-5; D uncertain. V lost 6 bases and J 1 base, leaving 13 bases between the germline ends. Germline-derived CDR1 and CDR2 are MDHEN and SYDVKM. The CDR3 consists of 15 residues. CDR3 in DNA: TGTGCCAGCAGCCGAACTAGTGGAAGCAATCAGCCCCAGCATTTT. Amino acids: CASSRTSGSNQPQHF.

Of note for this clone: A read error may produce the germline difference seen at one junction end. The CDR3 DNA reads as TGTGCCAGCAGTGCCCTTGGACAGGGCTACGAGCAGCACTTC. As protein: CASSALGQGYEQHF. The genes are TRBV2 and TRBJ2-7; 8 bases match TRBD1. The germline V gene has CDR1 SNHLY and CDR2 FYNNEI. CDR3 length: 14 residues.

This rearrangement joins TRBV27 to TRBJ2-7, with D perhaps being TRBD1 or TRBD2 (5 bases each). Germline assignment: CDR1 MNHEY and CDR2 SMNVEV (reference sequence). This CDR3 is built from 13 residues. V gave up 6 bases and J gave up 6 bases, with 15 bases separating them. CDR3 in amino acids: CASRTLGRGEQYF. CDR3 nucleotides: TGTGCCAGCAGAACACTGGGACGGGGCGAGCAGTACTTC.

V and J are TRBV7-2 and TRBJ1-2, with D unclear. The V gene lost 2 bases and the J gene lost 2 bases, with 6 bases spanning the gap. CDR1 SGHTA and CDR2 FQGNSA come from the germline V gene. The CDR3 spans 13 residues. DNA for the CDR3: TGTGCCAGCAGCTTAACGCAGAACTATGGCTACACCTTC. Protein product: CASSLTQNYGYTF.

CDR3 DNA: TGTGCCAGCAGCTTAGTCGGGCTAGTTGGGTACCAAGAGACCCAGTACTTC. This sequence encodes CASSLVGLVGYQETQYF. This chain connects TRBV7-9 to TRBJ2-5; D is unclear. Germline V lookup: CDR1 SEHNR, CDR2 FQNEAQ (reference sequence). The CDR3 spans 17 residues. Trimming removed 1 base from V and 0 bases from J, with 15 bases in between.

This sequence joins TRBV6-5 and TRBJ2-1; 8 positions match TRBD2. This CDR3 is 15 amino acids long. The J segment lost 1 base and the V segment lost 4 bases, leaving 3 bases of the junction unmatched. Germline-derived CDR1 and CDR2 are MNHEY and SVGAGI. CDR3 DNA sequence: TGTGCCAGCAGTTGGACTAGCTCATCCTACAATGAGCAGTTCTTC. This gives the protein CASSWTSSSYNEQFF.

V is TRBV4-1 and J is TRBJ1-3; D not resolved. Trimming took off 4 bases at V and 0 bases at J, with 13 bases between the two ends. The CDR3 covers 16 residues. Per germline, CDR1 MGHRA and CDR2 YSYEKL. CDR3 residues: CASSLLSGSSGNTIYF. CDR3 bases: TGCGCCAGCAGCCTCCTCTCGGGCTCCTCTGGAAACACCATATATTTT.